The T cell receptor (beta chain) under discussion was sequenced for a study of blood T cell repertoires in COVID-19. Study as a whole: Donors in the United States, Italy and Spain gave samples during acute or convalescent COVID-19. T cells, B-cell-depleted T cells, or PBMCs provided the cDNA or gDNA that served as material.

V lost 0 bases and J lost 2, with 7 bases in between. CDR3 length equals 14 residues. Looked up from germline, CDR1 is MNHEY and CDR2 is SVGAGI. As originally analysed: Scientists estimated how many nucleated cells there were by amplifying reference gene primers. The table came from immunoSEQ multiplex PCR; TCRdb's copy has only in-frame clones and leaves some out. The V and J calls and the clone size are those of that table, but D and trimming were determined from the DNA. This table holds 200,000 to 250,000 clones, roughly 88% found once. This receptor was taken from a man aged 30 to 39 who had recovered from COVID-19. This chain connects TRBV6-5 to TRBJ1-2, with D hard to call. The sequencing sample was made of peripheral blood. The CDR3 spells CASSYSPENYGYTF. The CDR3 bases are TGTGCCAGCAGTTACTCGCCCGAGAACTATGGCTACACCTTC.